This TCR beta chain was documented in a study of blood T cell repertoires in COVID-19. In germline, CDR1 is SGHNT, CDR2 YENEEA. V was pared by 1 base and J by 7 bases, with 17 bases between. This CDR3 spans 16 amino acids. Assay: immunoSEQ multiplex PCR; the TCRdb copy retains only in-frame clones and omits some. The sample records over 250,000 clones, about four fifths being singletons. The material sequenced was PBMCs or T cells enriched from blood (not recorded which). The receptor was isolated from a man aged 35-49 years who had been exposed to COVID-19. This chain uses TRBV11-3 with TRBJ2-1; D is possibly TRBD2 (5 bases). The CDR3 reads CASSLGGVLSLNEQFF. CDR3 DNA sequence: TGTGCCAGCAGCTTAGGGGGAGTCCTCTCGTTGAATGAGCAGTTCTTC.